This T cell receptor beta chain was obtained from a study of Ad26.COV2.S vaccination and SARS-CoV-2 variants (dated by TCRdb to the early 2020s). General notes on the study: TCRbeta repertoire sequencing served as the tool for gauging how specific and how broad the SARS-CoV-2-reactive T cell receptors were following Ad26.COV2.S vaccination. The TCR-sequenced set comprised around 32 samples: some 20 Ad26.COV2.S vaccine recipients, 5 placebo recipients and 8 SARS-CoV-2 convalescent individuals.

About this clone itself: Its binding antigen is unknown. There are no base qualities to consult, and no much larger clone falls within one base.

The meaning of the sample's time point label: individuals recovered from natural SARS-CoV-2 infection. The immunoSEQ Assay was used to sequence TCRbeta CDR3 regions. After extraction, genomic DNA underwent amplification by bias-controlled multiplex PCR, followed by high-throughput sequencing. Turning to the authors' computational methods: To quantify the absolute abundance of every unique TCRbeta CDR3 region, sequences were collapsed and filtered. Usable DNA was measured by amplifying reference genes present in all nucleated cells, and TCRbeta template counts were normalized to that usable DNA to estimate T cell fraction. Repertoire TCRs were annotated as SARS-CoV-2-specific by exact matching of V gene, CDR3 amino acid sequence and J gene to a known reactive TCR set. The reference SARS-CoV-2 TCR set was derived from MIRA and filtered for enrichment in COVID-19-positive ImmuneCODE repertoires, a step that removed public or cross-reactive TCRs. Using the MIRA antigens, annotated TCRs were further analysed by specific ORF or by position within an ORF. Breadth was defined as annotated unique rearrangements over total unique productive rearrangements; depth was the summed frequency of those rearrangements. Group comparisons of TCR breadth used two-sided Wilcoxon rank-sum tests. Drawn from immuneACCESS, this table holds only the in-frame rearrangements with V and J called that TCRdb kept. Clones are partly lost; checked studies trace under half to an unresolved V gene and leave the rest unexplained. V, J and clone size are taken as reported in that table, and D and trimming were inferred from the DNA itself. In this sample the table shows over 85,000 clones, around 81% of which occur a single time. Jointly, the top ten make up roughly 17% of the sample.

CDR1 and CDR2 (GTSNPN, SVGIG) derive from the germline V gene (reference sequence). The V end loses 0 bases and the J end loses 0 bases, and a stretch of 11 bases separates them. The CDR3 sequence holds 15 residues, the cysteine and phenylalanine included. Only CDR3 DNA remains: 45 bases, in frame from the first base. The paper's findings and limits, for the study overall: Vaccine and placebo recipients had similar non-spike TCR breadth, a finding consistent with the vaccine containing only spike. Substantial breadth of spike-specific CD8+ and CD4+ T cell responses was reported after vaccination. Ad26.COV2.S recipients had higher spike-specific TCR breadth than placebo recipients (P = 0.0014). The authors noted that total T cell responses may have been underestimated by the TCR breadth and depth analyses.

The receptor chain draws on TRBV30 and TRBJ2-5, with the D gene too uncertain to name. Sequencing used peripheral blood, obtained after recovery from COVID-19. This clonotype originated in a human donor who had recovered from COVID-19. For the CDR3, the sequence is CAWSVRWAHQETQYF. In nucleotides, the sequence is TGTGCCTGGAGTGTACGTTGGGCCCACCAAGAGACCCAGTACTTC.